This TCR beta chain came from a study of cytomegalovirus exposure and HLA in healthy donors. PCR amplification relied on 60 Vbeta primers (plus 13 Jbeta primers). Here immunoSEQ multiplex PCR was the method, and the copy in TCRdb shows in-frame clones only, minus some. Here the sample spans 100,000 to 150,000 clones, about 80% being singletons. Study-wide findings and caveats: The investigators catalogued 180 or so TCR beta chains as cytomegalovirus-associated.

The length of the CDR3 is 16 residues. CDR1 and CDR2 (germline): LGHNA, YNFKEQ. V shed 2 bases, J shed 0 bases, and the junction held 4 bases outside the gene matches. This clone was counted only a few times. The antigen remains unidentified. Input material: PBMCs. The TCR sequence derives from a boy between 2 and 10 years old in good health and CMV-seronegative. The chain recombines TRBV4-2 with TRBJ1-3, with 7 bases that match TRBD1. The CDR3 DNA follows: TGTGCCAGCAGCCAAAGGGGGACAGACTCTGGAAACACCATATATTTT. Encoded protein: CASSQRGTDSGNTIYF.